Listed below are T cell receptor beta chains from one sample, sequenced in a study of cytomegalovirus exposure and HLA in healthy donors. Only in-frame clones appear in the TCRdb table, and some are missing; sequencing was by immunoSEQ multiplex PCR. The table lists 55,000 or so clones, over 80% of them singletons. The sequenced material came from PBMCs. These receptors were obtained from a man aged 30 to 39 in good health and CMV-seronegative. The CDR3 runs from the conserved cysteine through the conserved F or W. D genes are given only for firm matches. Clone size is not always given. Where it is, it says once, few, many or a class for expanded clones.

-	TRBJ1-5	-	TRBV9	CASSVGQGIQPQHF	TGTGCCAGCAGCGTAGGTCAGGGCATACAGCCCCAGCATTTT
-	TRBJ2-6	TRBD2	TRBV10-3	CAIRITGREGANVLTF	TGTGCCATCAGAATAACCGGGAGGGAAGGGGCCAACGTCCTGACTTTC
-	TRBJ1-1	-	TRBV16	CASSQFAVNTEAFF	TGTGCCAGCAGCCAATTCGCAGTTAACACTGAAGCTTTCTTT
-	TRBJ2-2	TRBD2	TRBV4-1	CASSTLGLAGVDTGELFF	TGCGCCAGCAGCACCCTCGGACTAGCGGGAGTCGACACAGGGGAGCTGTTTTTT
-	TRBJ2-1	TRBD2	TRBV4-1	CASSQDMTGGPLGEQFF	TGCGCCAGCAGCCAAGATATGACGGGAGGGCCTCTGGGTGAGCAGTTCTTC
-	TRBJ2-7	TRBD1	TRBV6-5	CASSPRTGAGEQYF	TGTGCCAGCAGCCCGAGGACAGGGGCGGGCGAGCAGTACTTC
-	TRBJ2-2	-	TRBV4-3	CASSQDLIRTGELFF	TGCGCCAGCAGCCAAGATTTAATACGGACCGGGGAGCTGTTTTTT
-	TRBJ1-4	TRBD1	TRBV2	CASRGTGTMYEKLFF	TGTGCCAGCAGGGGGACAGGGACCATGTATGAAAAACTGTTTTTT
-	TRBJ1-4	TRBD1	TRBV10-2	CASRRDSLNEKLFF	TGCGCCAGCCGCCGGGACAGCCTTAATGAAAAACTGTTTTTT
-	TRBJ1-5	-	TRBV7-9	CASSLHGETQHF	TGTGCCAGCAGCCTCCATGGTGAGACCCAGCATTTT
-	TRBJ1-3	TRBD1	TRBV5-6	CASSLQGAGNTIYF	TGTGCCAGCAGCTTACAGGGGGCTGGAAACACCATATATTTT
once	TRBJ1-4	TRBD1	TRBV5-1	CASSLGQGSNNEKLFF	TGCGCCAGCAGCCTTGGACAGGGTTCCAATAATGAAAAACTGTTTTTT
-	TRBJ1-1	-	TRBV7-2	CASSVTLGGTEAFF	TGTGCCAGCAGCGTTACATTGGGGGGTACTGAAGCTTTCTTT
-	TRBJ1-5	-	TRBV6-5	CASSPGGRNQPQHF	TGTGCCAGCAGCCCCGGTGGGAGGAATCAGCCCCAGCATTTT
-	TRBJ2-2	TRBD2	TRBV7-2	CASRRGGAWLTGELFF	TGTGCCAGCAGACGCGGGGGGGCATGGCTCACCGGGGAGCTGTTTTTT
-	TRBJ1-1	-	TRBV29-1	CSVEWQADTEAFF	TGCAGCGTTGAGTGGCAGGCCGACACTGAAGCTTTCTTT
-	TRBJ2-1	TRBD1	TRBV5-6	CASSLRVGDRGYNEQFF	TGTGCCAGCAGCTTGAGGGTTGGGGACAGGGGTTACAATGAGCAGTTCTTC
once	TRBJ1-2	-	TRBV28	CASSLIRAGDYGYTF	TGTGCCAGCAGCCTCATCCGGGCAGGGGACTATGGCTACACCTTC
-	TRBJ2-7	TRBD1	TRBV18	CASSTGTGSYEQYF	TGTGCCAGCTCAACCGGGACAGGGTCCTACGAGCAGTACTTC
-	TRBJ1-5	-	TRBV5-8	CASSLTNQPQHF	TGTGCCAGCAGCCTCACAAATCAGCCCCAGCATTTT
-	TRBJ2-1	TRBD2	TRBV5-1	CASSYYFTPTSGRARGEQFF	TGCGCCAGCAGTTACTACTTTACACCGACTAGCGGGAGGGCCCGGGGTGAGCAGTTCTTC
-	TRBJ1-4	-	TRBV19	CASTQTKGVTNEKLFF	TGTGCCAGTACCCAAACTAAGGGGGTGACTAATGAAAAACTGTTTTTT
-	TRBJ2-1	-	TRBV7-6	CASSSRDNEQFF	TGTGCCAGCAGCTCGAGAGACAATGAGCAGTTCTTC
-	TRBJ1-1	-	TRBV7-8	CASSSRLNTEAFF	TGTGCCAGCAGCTCCCGGTTGAACACTGAAGCTTTCTTT
-	TRBJ2-1	TRBD2	TRBV6-5	CASSSVAGGPHEQFF	TGTGCCAGCAGTTCGGTGGCGGGAGGGCCGCATGAGCAGTTCTTC
-	TRBJ2-7	TRBD1	TRBV29-1	CSVEDPGTGSNEQYF	TGCAGCGTTGAAGATCCCGGGACAGGGTCGAACGAGCAGTACTTC
-	TRBJ2-1	TRBD1	TRBV7-6	CASSLGQGNEQFF	TGTGCCAGCAGCTTAGGACAGGGGAATGAGCAGTTCTTC
-	TRBJ1-5	TRBD1	TRBV6-1	CASSGQGYNQPQHF	TGTGCCAGCAGTGGACAGGGATACAATCAGCCCCAGCATTTT
-	TRBJ1-5	-	TRBV5-6	CASSLRGSSNQPQHF	TGTGCCAGCAGCTTGAGGGGATCGAGCAATCAGCCCCAGCATTTT
-	TRBJ2-1	TRBD1	TRBV5-1	CASSLATGYGNEQFF	TGCGCCAGCAGCTTGGCGACAGGGTATGGGAATGAGCAGTTCTTC
-	TRBJ2-1	-	TRBV7-8	CASSAGTGQFF	TGTGCCAGCAGCGCCGGTACAGGGCAGTTCTTC
-	TRBJ1-5	-	TRBV7-6	CASSRYPGNQPQHF	TGTGCCAGCAGCCGATACCCGGGGAATCAGCCCCAGCATTTT
-	TRBJ1-5	TRBD1	TRBV28	CASSFSGTGGRNQPQHF	TGTGCCAGCAGTTTTTCTGGTACAGGGGGCCGCAATCAGCCCCAGCATTTT
few	TRBJ2-7	TRBD1	TRBV4-3	CASSQGTGNSYEQYF	TGCGCCAGCAGCCAAGGGACAGGGAACTCCTACGAGCAGTACTTC
-	TRBJ1-5	-	TRBV30	CAWRRSSGPQHF	TGTGCCTGGAGGAGGTCCAGCGGGCCCCAGCATTTT
-	TRBJ2-5	-	TRBV5-6	CASSLAGVETQYF	TGTGCCAGCAGCTTGGCGGGGGTAGAGACCCAGTACTTC
few	TRBJ2-5	-	TRBV2	CASGDSIQETQYF	TGTGCCAGCGGAGACAGCATTCAAGAGACCCAGTACTTC
-	TRBJ2-1	-	TRBV30	CAWSVSVRVNEQFF	TGTGCCTGGAGTGTCTCCGTGAGGGTCAATGAGCAGTTCTTC
-	TRBJ2-7	TRBD1	TRBV29-1	CSVSNRGAYEQYF	TGCAGCGTTTCTAACAGGGGAGCCTACGAGCAGTACTTC
-	TRBJ1-1	-	TRBV7-2	CASSSEGGIEAFF	TGTGCCAGCAGCTCAGAGGGAGGAATTGAAGCTTTCTTT
-	TRBJ2-3	-	TRBV30	CAWNSQGVGTQYF	TGTGCCTGGAACAGTCAGGGTGTGGGTACGCAGTATTTT
-	TRBJ2-7	TRBD1	TRBV27	CASSFGTGAVYEQYF	TGTGCCAGCAGTTTCGGGACAGGGGCTGTCTACGAGCAGTACTTC
-	TRBJ2-1	-	TRBV19	CASSPWGVSYNEQFF	TGTGCCAGTAGTCCCTGGGGGGTCTCCTACAATGAGCAGTTCTTC
once	TRBJ1-5	TRBD1	TRBV19	CASSFGTGPNQPQHF	TGTGCCAGTAGTTTTGGGACAGGGCCTAATCAGCCCCAGCATTTT
-	TRBJ2-1	TRBD2	TRBV15	CATSRRSGRADEQFF	TGTGCCACCAGCAGAAGGAGCGGGAGAGCGGATGAGCAGTTCTTC
-	TRBJ1-2	TRBD1	TRBV19	CASSIDLWQGAFYGYTF	TGTGCCAGTAGTATAGATCTATGGCAGGGGGCCTTCTATGGCTACACCTTC
-	TRBJ2-1	TRBD2	TRBV28	CASSLYIAGGHNEQFF	TGTGCCAGCAGTTTATATATAGCGGGGGGACACAATGAGCAGTTCTTC
-	TRBJ2-3	-	TRBV4-1	CASSQVRRGGGTDTQYF	TGCGCCAGCAGCCAAGTGCGAAGAGGGGGGGGCACAGATACGCAGTATTTT
-	TRBJ2-3	TRBD2	TRBV7-2	CASRLAGGLDTQYF	TGTGCCAGCAGACTAGCGGGGGGCCTAGATACGCAGTATTTT
-	TRBJ1-1	TRBD1	TRBV5-5	CASSLRTGLNTEAFF	TGTGCCAGCAGCTTGCGGACAGGGTTGAACACTGAAGCTTTCTTT
-	TRBJ1-2	TRBD1	TRBV10-1	CASSESKAGTEPQPYGYTF	TGCGCCAGCAGTGAGTCGAAGGCGGGGACAGAGCCGCAACCCTATGGCTACACCTTC
once	TRBJ2-7	TRBD1	TRBV5-4	CASSRGQGSYEQYF	TGTGCCAGCAGCCGTGGACAGGGGTCCTACGAGCAGTACTTC
-	TRBJ2-3	TRBD2	TRBV9	CASSTPGGGERDTQYF	TGTGCCAGCAGCACCCCCGGTGGGGGGGAGAGAGATACGCAGTATTTT
-	TRBJ1-4	TRBD1	TRBV5-8	CASSSGQGANEKLFF	TGTGCCAGCAGCTCCGGACAGGGTGCTAATGAAAAACTGTTTTTT
-	TRBJ2-4	TRBD2	TRBV7-2	CASSTGLAENIQYF	TGTGCCAGCAGCACGGGACTAGCGGAAAACATTCAGTACTTC